What follows are 24 T cell receptor beta chains derived from one specimen sequenced in a study of OX40 agonist ivuxolimab in advanced cancers. The method was immunoSEQ multiplex PCR; TCRdb's version includes in-frame clones alone and lacks a portion of them. Of about 45,000 clones in the sample, around 89% were seen once. The material was CD4+ or CD8+ T cells sorted from blood, obtained in a trial of the OX40 agonist ivuxolimab. The receptors shown here come from an adult with an advanced solid tumor such as melanoma, head and neck, liver or kidney cancer.

The V call is TRBV7-9, the J call TRBJ2-1; no clear D. CDR1 and CDR2 from the germline V gene are SEHNR and FQNEAQ (reference sequence). The V gene lost 3 bases and the J gene lost 0 bases, with 12 bases spanning the gap. CDR3 length equals 16 residues. CDR3 residues: CASSFRHLASYNEQFF. The CDR3 bases are TGTGCCAGCAGCTTCCGACACCTTGCCTCCTACAATGAGCAGTTCTTC.

This clone has only a few counts. An end of the junction does not agree with germline; a read error may underlie this. The rearrangement links TRBV30 to TRBJ1-1; D uncertain. The CDR3 has 8 amino acids. CDR1 GTSNPN and CDR2 SVGIG come from the germline V gene (reference sequence). CDR3 sequence: CTNTEAFF. The CDR3 DNA is TGCACGAACACTGAAGCTTTCTTT.

V and J are TRBV5-1 and TRBJ2-7; 14 bases agree with TRBD2. Losses at the gene ends were 4 bases for V and 0 bases for J; bases not matched to a gene: 6. The CDR3 extends over 17 amino acids. The germline CDR1 and CDR2 sequences are SGHRS and YFSETQ. In DNA form, the CDR3 reads TGCGCCAGCAGCCCGACTAGCGGGAGGGCCAGCTCCTACGAGCAGTACTTC. Translated, it gives CASSPTSGRASSYEQYF.

The V and J genes are TRBV6-1 and TRBJ2-7; 9 nucleotides align to TRBD1. V was clipped by 1 base and J by 1 base; unmatched bases: 2. Germline loops: CDR1 MNHNS, CDR2 SASEGT. This CDR3 spans 15 amino acids. CDR3 region: CASSEEGTGSYEQYF. The CDR3 region has the DNA TGTGCCAGCAGTGAAGAGGGGACAGGGTCCTACGAGCAGTACTTC.

The chain links TRBV6-5 to TRBJ1-2, with D maybe TRBD1 (5 bases). Germline V gene data show CDR1 as MNHEY and CDR2 as SVGAGI. The CDR3 totals 15 residues. The V gene lost 7 bases and the J gene lost 5 bases, with 20 bases spanning the gap. CDR3 in DNA: TGTGCCAGCACCACCCGTCCGGGGGGTAGGTATGGCTACACCTTC. Translated, it gives CASTTRPGGRYGYTF.

The rearrangement links TRBV7-9 to TRBJ1-2, with TRBD1 matching 10 bases. The germline V gene encodes CDR1 SEHNR and CDR2 FQNEAQ (reference sequence). The CDR3 is made up of 17 amino acids. V was clipped by 4 bases and J by 11 bases; unmatched bases: 19. The CDR3 DNA is TGTGCCAGCAGCTCCTCCCGACAGGGGGCTATTATCACCGGTTACACCTTC. This encodes CASSSSRQGAIITGYTF.

J is TRBJ2-1 and V is TRBV5-1, with TRBD2 as a possible D gene (6 bases). Germline V CDR1 and CDR2: SGHRS, YFSETQ. V gave up 0 bases and J gave up 5 bases, with 12 bases separating them. The CDR3 extends over 15 amino acids. This CDR3 is CASSLAGTLDNEQFF. The CDR3 DNA follows: TGCGCCAGCAGCTTGGCAGGGACTCTAGACAATGAGCAGTTCTTC.

This chain joins TRBV7-9 and TRBJ2-7, with 10 nucleotides matching TRBD1. V was clipped by 8 bases and J by 6 bases; unmatched bases: 10. The CDR3 is 14 amino acids. Germline CDR1 is SEHNR and CDR2 is FQNEAQ (reference sequence). The CDR3 is CASQGDRGFSEQYF. The CDR3 nucleotides read TGTGCCAGCCAAGGGGACAGGGGTTTCTCCGAGCAGTACTTC.

The V and J genes are TRBV5-1 and TRBJ2-2; no reliable D call. This CDR3 comprises 16 residues. V was pared by 1 base and J by 7 bases, with 17 bases between. Germline lookup yields CDR1 SGHRS and CDR2 YFSETQ. The CDR3, as DNA: TGCGCCAGCAGCTTGCCTGTTCGTCTCGGAGACGGGGAGCTGTTTTTT. Translating gives CASSLPVRLGDGELFF.

J is TRBJ1-2 and V is TRBV28; perhaps TRBD1 as D (5 bases). CDR3 length equals 14 residues. V was pared by 2 bases and J by 13 bases, with 20 bases between. Germline V gene sequence: CDR1 MDHEN, CDR2 SYDVKM. Written as DNA, the CDR3 is TGTGCCAGCAGTTTAACGCGGGACCTCTATGAACTCACCTTC. Translation gives CASSLTRDLYELTF.

The chain has TRBV6-5 and TRBJ2-1, with D tentatively TRBD2 (6 bases). Deletions cut 4 bases from V and 9 bases from J, with 13 bases between. The CDR3 is 13 amino acids. Germline V gene data show CDR1 as MNHEY and CDR2 as SVGAGI. The CDR3, as DNA: TGTGCCAGCAGTTGGGGGGAAGAGGGTGAGCAGTTCTTC. The encoded protein is CASSWGEEGEQFF.

This chain uses TRBV4-1 with TRBJ1-2, with 12 bases fitting TRBD1. This CDR3 has 16 amino acids. Germline-derived CDR1 and CDR2 are MGHRA and YSYEKL. With 2 bases clipped from V and 2 bases from J, the junction kept 3 bases outside the gene matches. CDR3 protein: CASSQSGTGGNYGYTF. The CDR3 DNA follows: TGCGCCAGCAGCCAATCTGGGACAGGGGGCAACTATGGCTACACCTTC.

This clone has only one observation. As DNA, the CDR3 is TGTGCCAGCAGCGGAACTGCGGGGGACTGGGGCACAGATACGCAGTATTTT. Residues: CASSGTAGDWGTDTQYF. The rearrangement links TRBV7-2 to TRBJ2-3; 7 nucleotides align to TRBD2. CDR1 is SGHTA and CDR2 is FQGNSA in the germline V gene. Trimming cost V 5 bases and J 1 base; bases outside gene matches: 12. The CDR3 spans 17 residues.

This chain connects TRBV5-5 to TRBJ2-3; 10 nucleotides agree with TRBD2. The CDR3 loop spans 16 amino acids. Germline CDR1 reads SGHKS; CDR2 reads YYEKEE (reference sequence). The V segment lost 2 bases and the J segment 2 bases; nucleotides outside the gene matches: 5. The CDR3 DNA reads as TGTGCCAGCAGCTTCCTCAGCGGGGGGGACACAGATACGCAGTATTTT. Its protein is CASSFLSGGDTDTQYF. The full variable domain, completed using reference TRBV5-5 and TRBJ2-3, is DAGVTQSPTHLIKTRGQQVTLRCSPISGHKSVSWYQQVLGQGPQFIFQYYEKEERGRGNFPDRFSARQFPNYSSELNVNALLLGDSALYLCASSFLSGGDTDTQYFGPGTRLTVL.

The chain employs TRBV4-2 and TRBJ2-6; D remains unclear. The germline CDR1 and CDR2 sequences are LGHNA and YNFKEQ. V was cut by 0 bases and J by 1 base, with 7 bases left in between. The CDR3 length is 16 residues. As DNA, the CDR3 is TGTGCCAGCAGCCAAGAACAGATGTCTGGGGCCAACGTCCTGACTTTC. Translation: CASSQEQMSGANVLTF.

The chain couples TRBV7-9 to TRBJ2-2, with a weak D call TRBD1 (5 bases). Germline CDR1 reads SEHNR; CDR2 reads FQNEAQ (reference sequence). Trimming removed 5 bases at V and 1 base at J, with 11 bases between. The CDR3 has 15 residues. This chain's CDR3 is CASSPFTGNTGELFF. The CDR3, as DNA: TGTGCCAGCAGCCCGTTTACAGGGAACACCGGGGAGCTGTTTTTT.

The rearrangement links TRBV18 to TRBJ2-7; 7 bases are shared with TRBD2. The germline V gene encodes CDR1 KGHSH and CDR2 LQKENI. The CDR3 covers 14 residues. Losses at the gene ends were 3 bases for V and 3 bases for J; bases not matched to a gene: 5. CDR3 amino acids: CASSPREGLYEQYF. As DNA, the CDR3 is TGTGCCAGCTCACCGAGGGAGGGGCTCTACGAGCAGTACTTC.

By its share, this clone is medium-sized (0.01 to 0.1%). The V and J genes are TRBV7-9 and TRBJ1-2, with D maybe TRBD1 (5 bases). The CDR3 has 14 amino acids. The germline V gene encodes CDR1 SEHNR and CDR2 FQNEAQ (reference sequence). The germline V and J ends were trimmed by 3 bases and 6 bases, with 14 bases remaining between them. CDR3 region: CASSFVEEGNGYTF. The CDR3 nucleotides read TGTGCCAGCAGCTTCGTGGAGGAGGGGAATGGCTACACCTTC.

In this sample, this clone turned up once. The chain carries TRBV25-1 and TRBJ1-2; D remains unclear. Germline loops: CDR1 MGHDK, CDR2 SYGVNS. Trimming took 3 bases from V and 8 from J, leaving 13 bases between them. The CDR3 covers 13 residues. CDR3: CASSDSTWSGYTF. In nucleotides, the CDR3 is TGTGCCAGCAGTGATTCTACATGGTCAGGCTACACCTTC.

The V and J genes are TRBV10-3 and TRBJ2-1, with TRBD2 matching over 7 bases. CDR3 length: 15 residues. The germline V gene has CDR1 ENHRY and CDR2 SYGVKD. V gave up 0 bases and J gave up 4 bases; unmatched junction bases: 3. The CDR3 DNA is TGTGCCATCAGTGAGTCTGGCGGGAGATACAATGAGCAGTTCTTC. Encoded protein: CAISESGGRYNEQFF.

V is TRBV2 and J is TRBJ1-2; TRBD1 matches at 7 bases. V shed 6 bases, J shed 7 bases, and the junction held 14 bases outside the gene matches. Germline-derived CDR1 and CDR2 are SNHLY and FYNNEI. This CDR3 has 15 residues. The CDR3 region is CASRQGVSNSRGYTF. The CDR3 nucleotides are TGTGCCAGCAGGCAGGGGGTCTCTAATAGTCGTGGCTACACCTTC. The full variable domain, with the rest looked up from reference TRBV2 and TRBJ1-2, is EPEVTQTPSHQVTQMGQEVILRCVPISNHLYFYWYRQILGQKVEFLVSFYNNEISEKSEIFDDQFSVERPDGSNFTLKIRSTKLEDSAMYFCASRQGVSNSRGYTFGSGTRLTVV.

The rearrangement links TRBV5-6 to TRBJ2-2; D uncertain. Germline CDR1 SGHDT, CDR2 YYEEEE. The CDR3 length is 14 residues. Trimming pared 4 bases from V and 7 bases from J, leaving 14 bases between. The chain's CDR3 is CASSQNPDLGELFF. The DNA for the CDR3 is TGTGCCAGCAGCCAAAATCCAGACCTCGGGGAGCTGTTTTTT.

The chain recombines TRBV5-4 with TRBJ2-5; D unclear. The assigned J gene may be wrong: the sequence end matches TRBJ2-7 better. Germline CDR1 is SGHNT and CDR2 is YYREEE (reference sequence). This CDR3 is 16 amino acids long. In nucleotides, the CDR3 is TGTGCCAGCAGCTTGGATATCCAGGCTGATCCCTACGAGCAGTACTTC. It yields the protein CASSLDIQADPYEQYF.

The CDR3 region is CAYLNRDRVYEQYF. In DNA, the CDR3 is TGTGCCTATTTAAACCGGGACAGGGTCTACGAGCAGTACTTC. The chain uses TRBV30 and TRBJ2-7; 9 positions match TRBD1. Germline CDR1 GTSNPN, CDR2 SVGIG (reference sequence). This CDR3 is 14 amino acids long. After removal of 7 bases from V and 3 bases from J, the junction contained 10 bases not matched to a gene.